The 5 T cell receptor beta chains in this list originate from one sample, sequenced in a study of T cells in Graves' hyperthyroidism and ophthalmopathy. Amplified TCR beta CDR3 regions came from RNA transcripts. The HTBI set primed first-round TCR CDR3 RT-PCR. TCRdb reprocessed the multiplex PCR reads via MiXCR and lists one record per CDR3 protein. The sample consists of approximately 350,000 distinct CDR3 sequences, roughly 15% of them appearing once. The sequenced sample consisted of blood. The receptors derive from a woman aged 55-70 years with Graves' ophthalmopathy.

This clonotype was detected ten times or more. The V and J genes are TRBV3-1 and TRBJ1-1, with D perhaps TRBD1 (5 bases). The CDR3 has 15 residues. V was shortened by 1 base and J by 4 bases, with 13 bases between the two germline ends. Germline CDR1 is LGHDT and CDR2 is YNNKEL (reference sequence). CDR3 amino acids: CASSQGPGGGTEAFF. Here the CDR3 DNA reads TGTGCCAGCAGCCAAGGACCGGGGGGGGGCACTGAAGCTTTCTTT.

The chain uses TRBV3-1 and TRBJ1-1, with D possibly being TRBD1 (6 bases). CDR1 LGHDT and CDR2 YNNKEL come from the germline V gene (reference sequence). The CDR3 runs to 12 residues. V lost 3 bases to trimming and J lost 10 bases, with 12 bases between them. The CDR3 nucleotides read TGTGCCAGCAGCCAGGGGGGGCTAGGAGCTTTCTTT. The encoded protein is CASSQGGLGAFF.

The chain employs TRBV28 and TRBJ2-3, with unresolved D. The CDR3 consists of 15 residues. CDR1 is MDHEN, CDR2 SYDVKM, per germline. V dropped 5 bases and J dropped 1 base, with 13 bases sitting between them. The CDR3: CASSGYFGGTDTQYF. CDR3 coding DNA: TGTGCCAGCAGTGGGTATTTCGGAGGCACAGATACGCAGTATTTT.

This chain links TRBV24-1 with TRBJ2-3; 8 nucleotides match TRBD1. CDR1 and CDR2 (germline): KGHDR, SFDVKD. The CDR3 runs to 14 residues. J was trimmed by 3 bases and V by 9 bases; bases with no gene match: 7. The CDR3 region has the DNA TGTGCCACCTCTCCAGGGGGCGGTACAGATACGCAGTATTTT. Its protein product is CATSPGGGTDTQYF.

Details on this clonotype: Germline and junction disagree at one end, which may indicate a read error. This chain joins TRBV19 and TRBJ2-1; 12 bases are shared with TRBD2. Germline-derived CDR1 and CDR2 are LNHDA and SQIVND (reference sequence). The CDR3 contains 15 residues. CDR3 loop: CTSGLAGTSRGEQFF. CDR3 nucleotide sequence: TGTACCAGTGGACTAGCGGGAACTTCCCGGGGTGAGCAGTTCTTC.